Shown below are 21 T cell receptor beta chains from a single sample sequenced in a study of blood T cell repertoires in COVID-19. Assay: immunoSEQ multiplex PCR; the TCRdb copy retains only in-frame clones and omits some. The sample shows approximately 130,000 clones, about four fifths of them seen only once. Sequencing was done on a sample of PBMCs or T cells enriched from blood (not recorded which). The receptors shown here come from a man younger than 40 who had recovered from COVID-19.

CDR3 residues: CASSVNSRFEAFF. In DNA, the CDR3 is TGTGCCAGCAGCGTAAACAGCCGGTTTGAAGCTTTCTTT. The chain combines TRBV11-3 with TRBJ1-1; D remains unclear. The germline V and J ends were trimmed by 5 bases and 7 bases, with 14 bases remaining between them. The CDR3 consists of 13 residues. Germline V gene lookup returns CDR1 SGHNT and CDR2 YENEEA.

The CDR3 sequence: CASSVTQDDQPQHF. For the CDR3, the DNA is TGTGCCAGCAGCGTTACACAGGACGATCAGCCCCAGCATTTT. This chain connects TRBV9 to TRBJ1-5, with a weak D call TRBD1 (5 bases). V lost 2 bases and J lost 5, with 11 bases in between. This CDR3 spans 14 amino acids. Germline CDR1 is SGDLS and CDR2 is YYNGEE.

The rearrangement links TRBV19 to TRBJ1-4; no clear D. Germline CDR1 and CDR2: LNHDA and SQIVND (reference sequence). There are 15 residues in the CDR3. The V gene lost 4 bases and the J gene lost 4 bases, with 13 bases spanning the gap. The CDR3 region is CASSNQAYGNEKLFF. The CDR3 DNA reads TGTGCCAGTAGTAACCAGGCCTATGGTAATGAAAAACTGTTTTTT.

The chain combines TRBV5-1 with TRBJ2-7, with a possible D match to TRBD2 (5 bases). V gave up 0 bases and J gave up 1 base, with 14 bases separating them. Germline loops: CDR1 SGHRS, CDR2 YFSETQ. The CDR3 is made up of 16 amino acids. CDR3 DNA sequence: TGCGCCAGCAGCTTGGATTCCCCCCTAGCTTCCTACGAGCAGTACTTC. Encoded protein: CASSLDSPLASYEQYF.

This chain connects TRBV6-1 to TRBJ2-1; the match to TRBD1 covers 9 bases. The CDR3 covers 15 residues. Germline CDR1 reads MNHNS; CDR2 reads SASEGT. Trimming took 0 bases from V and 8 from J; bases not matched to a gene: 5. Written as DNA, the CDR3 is TGTGCCAGCAGTGAAGCAAGGACAGGGGTTTATGAGCAGTTCTTC. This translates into CASSEARTGVYEQFF.

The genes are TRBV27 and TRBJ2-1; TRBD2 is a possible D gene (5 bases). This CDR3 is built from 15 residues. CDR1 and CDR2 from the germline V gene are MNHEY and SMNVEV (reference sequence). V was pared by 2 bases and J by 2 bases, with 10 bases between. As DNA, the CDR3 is TGTGCCAGCAGTTTAGTCGGGATCGCCTACAATGAGCAGTTCTTC. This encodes CASSLVGIAYNEQFF.

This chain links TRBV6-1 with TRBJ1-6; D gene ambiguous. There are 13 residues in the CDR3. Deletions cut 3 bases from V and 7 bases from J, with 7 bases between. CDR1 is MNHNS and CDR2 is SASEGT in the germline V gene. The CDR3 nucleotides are TGTGCCAGCAGTGACCCGGGGAATTCACCCCTCCACTTT. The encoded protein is CASSDPGNSPLHF.

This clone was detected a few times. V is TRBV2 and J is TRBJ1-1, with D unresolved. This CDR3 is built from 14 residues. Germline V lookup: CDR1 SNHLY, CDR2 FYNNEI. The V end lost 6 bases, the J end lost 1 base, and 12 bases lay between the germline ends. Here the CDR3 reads CASRADTPNTEAFF. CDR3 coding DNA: TGTGCCAGCAGGGCTGACACCCCGAACACTGAAGCTTTCTTT.

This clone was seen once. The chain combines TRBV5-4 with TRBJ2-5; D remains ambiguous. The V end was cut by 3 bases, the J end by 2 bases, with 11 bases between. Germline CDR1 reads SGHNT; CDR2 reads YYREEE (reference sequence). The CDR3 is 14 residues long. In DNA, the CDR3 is TGTGCCAGCAGCTCCACAGACGAACAAGAGACCCAGTACTTC. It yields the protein CASSSTDEQETQYF.

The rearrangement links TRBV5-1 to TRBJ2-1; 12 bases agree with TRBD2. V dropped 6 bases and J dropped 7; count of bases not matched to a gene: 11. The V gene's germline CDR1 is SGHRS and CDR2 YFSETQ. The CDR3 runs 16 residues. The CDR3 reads CASTLLAGGLRNEQFF. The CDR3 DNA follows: TGCGCCAGCACCCTTCTAGCGGGGGGGCTCCGGAATGAGCAGTTCTTC.

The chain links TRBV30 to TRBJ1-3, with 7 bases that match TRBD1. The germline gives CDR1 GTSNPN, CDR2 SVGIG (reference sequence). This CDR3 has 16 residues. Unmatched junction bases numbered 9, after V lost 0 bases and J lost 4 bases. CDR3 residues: CAWSVSKGGAGNTIYF. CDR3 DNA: TGTGCCTGGAGTGTATCCAAAGGGGGCGCCGGAAACACCATATATTTT.

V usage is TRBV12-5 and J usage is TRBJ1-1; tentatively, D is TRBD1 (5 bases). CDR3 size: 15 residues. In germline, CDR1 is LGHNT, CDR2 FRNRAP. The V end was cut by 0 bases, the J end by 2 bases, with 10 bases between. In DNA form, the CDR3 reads TGTGCTAGTGGTTTGGTGGCAGGGCGAAACACTGAAGCTTTCTTT. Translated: CASGLVAGRNTEAFF.

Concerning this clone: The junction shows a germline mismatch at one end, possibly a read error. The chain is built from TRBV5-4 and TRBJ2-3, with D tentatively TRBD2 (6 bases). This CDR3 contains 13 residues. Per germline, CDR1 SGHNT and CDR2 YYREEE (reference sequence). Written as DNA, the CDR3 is TGTGCCAGCAGTTTGGGACTGACAGATACGCAGTATTTT. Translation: CASSLGLTDTQYF.

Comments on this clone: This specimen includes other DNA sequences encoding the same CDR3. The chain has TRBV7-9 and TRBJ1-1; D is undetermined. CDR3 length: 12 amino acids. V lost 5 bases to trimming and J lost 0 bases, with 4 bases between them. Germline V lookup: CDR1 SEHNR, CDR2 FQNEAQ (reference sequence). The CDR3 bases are TGTGCCAGCAGCCTTTTGAACACTGAAGCTTTCTTT. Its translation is CASSLLNTEAFF.

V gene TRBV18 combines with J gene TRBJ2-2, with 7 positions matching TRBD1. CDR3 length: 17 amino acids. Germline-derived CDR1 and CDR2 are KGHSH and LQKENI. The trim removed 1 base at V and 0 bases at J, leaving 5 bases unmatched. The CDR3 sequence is CASSPQSTGTNTGELFF. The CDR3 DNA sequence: TGTGCCAGCTCACCACAGTCGACAGGGACGAACACCGGGGAGCTGTTTTTT.

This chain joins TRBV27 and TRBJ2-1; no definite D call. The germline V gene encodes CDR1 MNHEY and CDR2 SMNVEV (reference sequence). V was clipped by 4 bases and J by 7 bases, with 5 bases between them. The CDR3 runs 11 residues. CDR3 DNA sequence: TGTGCCAGCAGTTCCCTTAATGAGCAGTTCTTC. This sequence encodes CASSSLNEQFF.

The CDR3 is CASSLRGAGELFF. CDR3 nucleotide sequence: TGTGCCAGCAGTTTACGGGGGGCCGGGGAGCTGTTTTTT. The chain is built from TRBV12-3 or TRBV12-4 and TRBJ2-2; TRBD2 aligns across 7 bases. The CDR3 is 13 residues long. V lost 2 bases and J lost 6; bases outside the gene matches: 0.

The CDR3 sequence: CASRLGQGSYGYTF. CDR3 in DNA: TGTGCCAGTAGACTGGGACAGGGTTCCTATGGCTACACCTTC. This sequence joins TRBV19 and TRBJ1-2, with TRBD1 matching over 9 bases. Trimming removed 6 bases from V and 4 bases from J; junction bases left unmatched: 6. This CDR3 has 14 amino acids. Germline CDR1 is LNHDA and CDR2 is SQIVND (reference sequence).

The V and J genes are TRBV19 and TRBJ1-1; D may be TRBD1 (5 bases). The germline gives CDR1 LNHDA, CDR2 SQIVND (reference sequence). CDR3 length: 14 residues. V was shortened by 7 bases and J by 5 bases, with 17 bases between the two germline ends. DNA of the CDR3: TGTGCCAGTAAAGGAACGTCTAGGGGTACTGAAGCTTTCTTT. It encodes CASKGTSRGTEAFF.

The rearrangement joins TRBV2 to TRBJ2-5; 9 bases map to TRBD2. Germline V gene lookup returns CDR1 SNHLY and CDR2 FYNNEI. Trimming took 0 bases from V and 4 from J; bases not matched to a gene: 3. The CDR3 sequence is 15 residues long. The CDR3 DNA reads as TGTGCCAGCAGTGAAGCTGCGGGGGGGGGAGAGACCCAGTACTTC. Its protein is CASSEAAGGGETQYF.

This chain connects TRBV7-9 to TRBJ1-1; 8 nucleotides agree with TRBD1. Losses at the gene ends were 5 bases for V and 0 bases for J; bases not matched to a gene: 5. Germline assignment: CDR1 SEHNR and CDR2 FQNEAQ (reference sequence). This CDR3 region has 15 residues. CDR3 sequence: CASSVRQGMNTEAFF. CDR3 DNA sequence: TGTGCCAGCAGCGTACGACAGGGGATGAACACTGAAGCTTTCTTT.